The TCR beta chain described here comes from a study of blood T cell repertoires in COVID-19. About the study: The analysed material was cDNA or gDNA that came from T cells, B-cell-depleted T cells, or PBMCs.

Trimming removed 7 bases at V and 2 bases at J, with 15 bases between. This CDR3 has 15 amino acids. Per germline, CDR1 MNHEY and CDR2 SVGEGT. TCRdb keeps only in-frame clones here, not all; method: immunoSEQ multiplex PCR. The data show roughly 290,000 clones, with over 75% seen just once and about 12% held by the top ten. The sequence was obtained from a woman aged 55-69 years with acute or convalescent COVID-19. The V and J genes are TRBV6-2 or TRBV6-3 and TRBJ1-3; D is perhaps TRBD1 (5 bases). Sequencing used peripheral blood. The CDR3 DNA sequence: TGTGCCAGCACCCCGGGACTCCCTCCTGGAAACACCATATATTTT. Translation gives CASTPGLPPGNTIYF.